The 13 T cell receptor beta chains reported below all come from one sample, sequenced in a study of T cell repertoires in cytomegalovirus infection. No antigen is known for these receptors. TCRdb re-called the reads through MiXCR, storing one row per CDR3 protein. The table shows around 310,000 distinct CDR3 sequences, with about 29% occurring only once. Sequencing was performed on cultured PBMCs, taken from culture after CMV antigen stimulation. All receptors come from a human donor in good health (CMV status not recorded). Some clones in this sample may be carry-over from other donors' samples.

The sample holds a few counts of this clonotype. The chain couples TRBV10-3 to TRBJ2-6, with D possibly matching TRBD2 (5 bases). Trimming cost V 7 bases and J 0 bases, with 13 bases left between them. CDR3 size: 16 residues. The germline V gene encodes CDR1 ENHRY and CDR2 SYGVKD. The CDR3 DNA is TGTGCCATCAATGGCGGACTCCCCTCTGGGGCCAACGTCCTGACTTTC. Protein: CAINGGLPSGANVLTF.

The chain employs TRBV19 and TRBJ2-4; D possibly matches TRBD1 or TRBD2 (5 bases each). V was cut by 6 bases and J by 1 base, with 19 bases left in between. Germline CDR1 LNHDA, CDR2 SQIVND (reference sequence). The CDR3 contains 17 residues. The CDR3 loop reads CASSSGWGLMAKNIQYF. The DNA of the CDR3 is TGTGCCAGTAGCTCCGGGTGGGGGTTGATGGCCAAAAACATTCAGTACTTC.

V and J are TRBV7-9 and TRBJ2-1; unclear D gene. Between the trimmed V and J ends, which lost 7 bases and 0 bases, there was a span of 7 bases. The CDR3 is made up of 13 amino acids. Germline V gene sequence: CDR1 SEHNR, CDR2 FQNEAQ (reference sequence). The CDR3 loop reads CASTPPSYNEQFF. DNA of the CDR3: TGTGCCAGCACCCCCCCCTCCTACAATGAGCAGTTCTTC.

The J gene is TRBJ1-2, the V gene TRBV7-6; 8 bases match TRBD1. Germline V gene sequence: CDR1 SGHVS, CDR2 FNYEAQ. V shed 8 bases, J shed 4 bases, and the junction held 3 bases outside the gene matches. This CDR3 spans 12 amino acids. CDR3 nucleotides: TGTGCCAGCTCGGACAGGGCCTATGGCTACACCTTC. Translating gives CASSDRAYGYTF.

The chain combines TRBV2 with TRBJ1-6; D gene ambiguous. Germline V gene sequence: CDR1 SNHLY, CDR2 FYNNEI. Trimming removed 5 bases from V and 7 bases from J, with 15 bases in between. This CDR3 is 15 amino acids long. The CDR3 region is CASSTDFRPNSPLHF. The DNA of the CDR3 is TGTGCCAGCAGTACAGACTTTAGGCCCAATTCACCCCTCCACTTT.

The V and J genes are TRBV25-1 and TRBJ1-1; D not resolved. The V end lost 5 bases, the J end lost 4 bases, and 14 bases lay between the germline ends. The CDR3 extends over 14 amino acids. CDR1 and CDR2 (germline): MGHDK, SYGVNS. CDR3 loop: CASSLSPRGTEAFF. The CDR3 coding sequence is TGTGCCAGCAGTTTGTCCCCCCGCGGCACTGAAGCTTTCTTT.

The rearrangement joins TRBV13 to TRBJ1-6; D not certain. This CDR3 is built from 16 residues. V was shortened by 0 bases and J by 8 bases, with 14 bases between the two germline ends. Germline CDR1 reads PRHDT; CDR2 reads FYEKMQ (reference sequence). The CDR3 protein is CASSLGTYDPHSPLHF. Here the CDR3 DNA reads TGTGCCAGCAGCTTAGGGACCTACGACCCACATTCACCCCTCCACTTT.

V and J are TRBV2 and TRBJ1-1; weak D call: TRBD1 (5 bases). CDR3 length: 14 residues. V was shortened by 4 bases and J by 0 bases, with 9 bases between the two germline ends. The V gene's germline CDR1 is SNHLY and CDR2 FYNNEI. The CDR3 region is CASSAQALNTEAFF. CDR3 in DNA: TGTGCCAGCAGTGCACAGGCTCTGAACACTGAAGCTTTCTTT.

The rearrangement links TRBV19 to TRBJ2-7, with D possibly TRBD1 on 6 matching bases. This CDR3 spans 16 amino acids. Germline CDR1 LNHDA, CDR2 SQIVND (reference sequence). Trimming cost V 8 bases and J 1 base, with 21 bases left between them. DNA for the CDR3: TGTGCCAGTGCAACCTATAGGACAGCCCCGTCCTACGAGCAGTACTTC. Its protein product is CASATYRTAPSYEQYF. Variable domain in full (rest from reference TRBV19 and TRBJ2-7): DGGITQSPKYLFRKEGQNVTLSCEQNLNHDAMYWYRQDPGQGLRLIYYSQIVNDFQKGDIAEGYSVSREKKESFPLTVTSAQKNPTAFYLCASATYRTAPSYEQYFGPGTRLTVT.

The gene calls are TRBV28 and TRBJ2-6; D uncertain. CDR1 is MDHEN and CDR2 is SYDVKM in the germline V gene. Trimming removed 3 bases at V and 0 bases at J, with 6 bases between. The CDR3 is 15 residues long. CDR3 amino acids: CASSFSISGANVLTF. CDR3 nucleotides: TGTGCCAGCAGTTTCTCGATCTCTGGGGCCAACGTCCTGACTTTC.

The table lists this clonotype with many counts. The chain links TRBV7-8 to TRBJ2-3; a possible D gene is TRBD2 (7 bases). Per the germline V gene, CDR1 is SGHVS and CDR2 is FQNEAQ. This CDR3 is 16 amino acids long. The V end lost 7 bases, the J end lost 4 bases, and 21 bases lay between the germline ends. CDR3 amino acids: CASNVRGGLVSDTQYF. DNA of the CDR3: TGTGCCAGCAACGTCAGGGGCGGACTAGTATCAGATACGCAGTATTTT.

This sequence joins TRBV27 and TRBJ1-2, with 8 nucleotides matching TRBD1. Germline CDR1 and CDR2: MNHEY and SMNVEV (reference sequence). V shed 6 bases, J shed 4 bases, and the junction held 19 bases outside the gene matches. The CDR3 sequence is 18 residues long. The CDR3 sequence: CASRPGGRGPTNLYGYTF. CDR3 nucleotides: TGTGCCAGCAGACCCGGGGGCAGGGGGCCTACTAATCTCTATGGCTACACCTTC.

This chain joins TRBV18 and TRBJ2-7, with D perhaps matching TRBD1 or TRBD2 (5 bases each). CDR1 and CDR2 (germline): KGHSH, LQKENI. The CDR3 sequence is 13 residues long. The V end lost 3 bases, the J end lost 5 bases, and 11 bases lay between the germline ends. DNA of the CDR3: TGTGCCAGCTCACCCCCGGGGCTGGACGAGCAGTACTTC. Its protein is CASSPPGLDEQYF.